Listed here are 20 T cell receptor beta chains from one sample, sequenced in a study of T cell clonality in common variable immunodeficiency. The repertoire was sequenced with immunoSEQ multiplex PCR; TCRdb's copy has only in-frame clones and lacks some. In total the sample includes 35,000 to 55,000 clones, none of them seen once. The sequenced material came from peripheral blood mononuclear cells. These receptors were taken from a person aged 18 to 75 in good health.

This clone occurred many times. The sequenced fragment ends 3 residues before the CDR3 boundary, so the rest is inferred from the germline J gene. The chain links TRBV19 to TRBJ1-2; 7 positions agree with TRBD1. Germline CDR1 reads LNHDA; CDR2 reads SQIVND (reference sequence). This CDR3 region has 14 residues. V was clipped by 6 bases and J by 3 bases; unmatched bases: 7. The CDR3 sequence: CASRTGTEHYGYTF. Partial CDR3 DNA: TGTGCCAGTAGGACCGGGACAGAACACTATGGC. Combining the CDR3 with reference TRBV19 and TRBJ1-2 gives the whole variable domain DGGITQSPKYLFRKEGQNVTLSCEQNLNHDAMYWYRQDPGQGLRLIYYSQIVNDFQKGDIAEGYSVSREKKESFPLTVTSAQKNPTAFYLCASRTGTEHYGYTFGSGTRLTVV.

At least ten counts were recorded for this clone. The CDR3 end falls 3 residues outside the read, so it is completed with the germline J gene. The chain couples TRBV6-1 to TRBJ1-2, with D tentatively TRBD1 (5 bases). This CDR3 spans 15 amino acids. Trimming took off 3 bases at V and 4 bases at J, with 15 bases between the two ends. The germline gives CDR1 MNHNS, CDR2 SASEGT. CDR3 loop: CASSEGGGDFYGYTF. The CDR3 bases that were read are TGTGCCAGCAGTGAGGGTGGGGGGGACTTCTATGGC.

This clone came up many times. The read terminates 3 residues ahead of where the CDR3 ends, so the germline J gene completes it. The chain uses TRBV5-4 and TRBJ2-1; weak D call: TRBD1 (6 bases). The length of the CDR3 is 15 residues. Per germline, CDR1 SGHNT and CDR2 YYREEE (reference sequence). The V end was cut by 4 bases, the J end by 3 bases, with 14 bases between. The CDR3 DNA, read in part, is TGTGCCAGCAGCGAACCCCAGGGGTACTACAATGAG. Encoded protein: CASSEPQGYYNE. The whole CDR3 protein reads CASSEPQGYYNEQFF.

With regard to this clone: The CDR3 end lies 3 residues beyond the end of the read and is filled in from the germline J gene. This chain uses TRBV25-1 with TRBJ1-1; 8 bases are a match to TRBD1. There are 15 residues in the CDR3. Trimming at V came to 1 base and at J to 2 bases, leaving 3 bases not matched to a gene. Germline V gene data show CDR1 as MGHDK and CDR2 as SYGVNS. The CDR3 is CASSESGTGNTEAFF. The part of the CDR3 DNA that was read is TGTGCCAGCAGTGAATCTGGGACAGGTAACACTGAA.

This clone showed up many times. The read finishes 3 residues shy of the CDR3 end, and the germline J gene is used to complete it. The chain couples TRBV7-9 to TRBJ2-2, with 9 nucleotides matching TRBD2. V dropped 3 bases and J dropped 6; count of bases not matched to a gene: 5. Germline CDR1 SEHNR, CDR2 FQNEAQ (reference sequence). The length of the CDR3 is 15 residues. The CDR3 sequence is CASSFSGSLSGELFF. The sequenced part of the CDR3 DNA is TGTGCCAGCAGCTTTAGCGGGAGTCTCTCCGGGGAG.

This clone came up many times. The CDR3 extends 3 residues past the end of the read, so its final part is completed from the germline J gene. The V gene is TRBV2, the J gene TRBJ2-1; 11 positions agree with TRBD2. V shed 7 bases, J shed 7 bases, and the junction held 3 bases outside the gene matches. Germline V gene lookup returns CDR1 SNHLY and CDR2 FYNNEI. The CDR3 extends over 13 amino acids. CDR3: CASIRTSGNEQFF. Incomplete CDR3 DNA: TGTGCCAGCATCCGGACTAGCGGGAATGAG.

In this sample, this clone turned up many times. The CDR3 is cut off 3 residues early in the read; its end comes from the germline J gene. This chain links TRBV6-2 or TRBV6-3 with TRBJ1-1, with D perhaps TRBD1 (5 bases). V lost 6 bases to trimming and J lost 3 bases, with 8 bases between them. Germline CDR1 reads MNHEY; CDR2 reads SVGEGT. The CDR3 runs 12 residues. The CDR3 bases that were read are TGTGCCAGCAGGGAGGGGTACACTGAA. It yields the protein CASREGYTE. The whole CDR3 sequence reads CASREGYTEAFF.

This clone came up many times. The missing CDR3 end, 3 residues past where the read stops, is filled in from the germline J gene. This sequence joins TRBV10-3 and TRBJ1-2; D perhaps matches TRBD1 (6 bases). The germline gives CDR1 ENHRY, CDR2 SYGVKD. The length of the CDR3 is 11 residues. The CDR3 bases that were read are TGTGCCATCAGTCCAGGGGCCGGC. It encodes CAISPGAG. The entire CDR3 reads CAISPGAGYTF.

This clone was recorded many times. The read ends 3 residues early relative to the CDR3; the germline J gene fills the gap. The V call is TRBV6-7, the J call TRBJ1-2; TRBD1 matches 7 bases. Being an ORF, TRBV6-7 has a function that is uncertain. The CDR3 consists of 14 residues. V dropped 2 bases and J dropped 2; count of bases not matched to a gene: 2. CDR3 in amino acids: CASSYRDSNYGYTF. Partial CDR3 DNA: TGTGCCAGCAGTTACCGGGACAGCAACTATGGC.

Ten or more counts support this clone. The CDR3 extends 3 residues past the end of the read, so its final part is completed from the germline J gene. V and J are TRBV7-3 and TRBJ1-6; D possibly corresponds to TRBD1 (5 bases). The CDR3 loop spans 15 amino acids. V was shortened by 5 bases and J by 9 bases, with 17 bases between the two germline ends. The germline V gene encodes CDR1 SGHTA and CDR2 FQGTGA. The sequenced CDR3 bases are TGTGCCAGCAGCCCAAGCGGGGGGATCATTTCACCC. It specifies CASSPSGGIISP. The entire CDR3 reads CASSPSGGIISPLHF. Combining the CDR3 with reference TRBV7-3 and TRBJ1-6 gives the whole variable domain GAGVSQTPSNKVTEKGKYVELRCDPISGHTALYWYRQSLGQGPEFLIYFQGTGAADDSGLPNDRFFAVRPEGSVSTLKIQRTERGDSAVYLCASSPSGGIISPLHFGNGTRLTVT.

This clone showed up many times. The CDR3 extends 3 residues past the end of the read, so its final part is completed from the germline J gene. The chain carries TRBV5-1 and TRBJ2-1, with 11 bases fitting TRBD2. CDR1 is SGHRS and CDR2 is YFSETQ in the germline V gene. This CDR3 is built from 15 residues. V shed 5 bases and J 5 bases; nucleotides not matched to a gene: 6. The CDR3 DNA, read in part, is TGCGCCAGCAGGGCGCTAGCGGGGGGCAACAATGAG. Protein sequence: CASRALAGGNNE. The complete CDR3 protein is CASRALAGGNNEQFF.

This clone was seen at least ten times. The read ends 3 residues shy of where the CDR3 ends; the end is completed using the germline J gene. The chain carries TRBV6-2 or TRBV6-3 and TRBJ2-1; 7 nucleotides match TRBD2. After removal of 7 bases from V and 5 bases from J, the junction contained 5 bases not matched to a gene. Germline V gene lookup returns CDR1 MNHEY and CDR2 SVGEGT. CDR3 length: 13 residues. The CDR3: CASKRGWDNEQFF. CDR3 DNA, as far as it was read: TGTGCCAGCAAGCGGGGTTGGGACAATGAG.

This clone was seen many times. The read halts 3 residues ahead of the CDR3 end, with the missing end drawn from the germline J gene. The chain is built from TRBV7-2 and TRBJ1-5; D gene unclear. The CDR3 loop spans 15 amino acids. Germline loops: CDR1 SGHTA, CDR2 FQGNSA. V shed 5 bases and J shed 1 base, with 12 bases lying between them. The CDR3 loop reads CASSPLGSSNQPQHF. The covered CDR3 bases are TGTGCCAGCAGCCCCTTAGGGTCGAGCAATCAGCCC.

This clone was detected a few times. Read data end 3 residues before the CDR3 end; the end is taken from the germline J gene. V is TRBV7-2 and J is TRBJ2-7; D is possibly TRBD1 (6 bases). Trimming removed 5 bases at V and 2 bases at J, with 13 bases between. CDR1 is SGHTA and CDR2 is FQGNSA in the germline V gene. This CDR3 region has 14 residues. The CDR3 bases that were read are TGTGCCAGCAGCCGAAACAGGGAAACCTACGAG. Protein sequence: CASSRNRETYE. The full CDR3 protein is CASSRNRETYEQYF.

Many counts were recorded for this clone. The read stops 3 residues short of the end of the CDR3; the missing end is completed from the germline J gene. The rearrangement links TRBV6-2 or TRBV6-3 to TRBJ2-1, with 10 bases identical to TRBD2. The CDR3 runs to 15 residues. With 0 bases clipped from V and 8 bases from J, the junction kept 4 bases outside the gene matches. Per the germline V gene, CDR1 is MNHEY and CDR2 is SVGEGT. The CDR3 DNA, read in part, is TGTGCCAGCAGTTACTCTTCTAGCGGGGGCTATGAG. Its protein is CASSYSSSGGYE. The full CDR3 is CASSYSSSGGYEQFF.

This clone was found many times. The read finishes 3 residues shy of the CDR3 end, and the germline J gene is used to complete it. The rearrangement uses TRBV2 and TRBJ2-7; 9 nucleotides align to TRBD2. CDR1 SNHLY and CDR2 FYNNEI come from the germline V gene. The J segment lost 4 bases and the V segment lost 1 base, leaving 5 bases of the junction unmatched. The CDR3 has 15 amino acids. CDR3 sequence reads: CASSEEGGGAYEQYF. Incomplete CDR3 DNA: TGTGCCAGCAGTGAAGAGGGCGGGGGGGCTTACGAG.

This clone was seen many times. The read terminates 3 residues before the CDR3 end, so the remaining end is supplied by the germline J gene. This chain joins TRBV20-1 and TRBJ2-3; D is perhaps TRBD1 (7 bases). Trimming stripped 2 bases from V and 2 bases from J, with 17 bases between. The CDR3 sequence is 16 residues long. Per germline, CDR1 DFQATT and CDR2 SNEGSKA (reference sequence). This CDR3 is CSARIAQGGLTDTQYF. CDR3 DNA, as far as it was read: TGCAGTGCTAGAATTGCGCAGGGGGGCCTCACAGATACG.

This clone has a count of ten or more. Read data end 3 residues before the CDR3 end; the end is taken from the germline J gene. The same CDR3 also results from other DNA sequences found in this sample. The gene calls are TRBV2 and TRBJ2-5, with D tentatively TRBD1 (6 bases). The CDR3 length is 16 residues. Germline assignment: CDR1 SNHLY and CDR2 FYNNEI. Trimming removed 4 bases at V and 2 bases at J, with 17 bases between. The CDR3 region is CASSAGRGTLQETQYF. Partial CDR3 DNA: TGTGCCAGCAGTGCGGGCAGGGGAACTTTGCAAGAGACC.

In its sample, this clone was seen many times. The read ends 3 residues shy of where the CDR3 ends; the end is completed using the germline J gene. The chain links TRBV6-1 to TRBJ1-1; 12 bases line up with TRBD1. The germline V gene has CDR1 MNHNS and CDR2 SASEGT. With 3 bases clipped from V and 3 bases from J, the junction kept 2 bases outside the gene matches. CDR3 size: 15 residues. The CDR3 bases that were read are TGTGCCAGCAGTGACGGGACAGGGGGCTACACTGAA. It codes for CASSDGTGGYTE. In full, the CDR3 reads CASSDGTGGYTEAFF.

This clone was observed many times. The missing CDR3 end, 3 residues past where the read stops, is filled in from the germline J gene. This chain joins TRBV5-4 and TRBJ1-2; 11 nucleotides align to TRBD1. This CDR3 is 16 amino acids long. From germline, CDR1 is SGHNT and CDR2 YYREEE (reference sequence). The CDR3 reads CASSLLSDRGLRGYTF. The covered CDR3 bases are TGTGCCAGCAGCTTGCTGTCGGACAGGGGGCTGCGGGGC.